The text below deals with one T cell receptor (beta chain). Other DNA sequences from this sample encode an identical CDR3 as well. TCRdb keeps only in-frame clones here, not all; method: immunoSEQ multiplex PCR. The profile covers approximately 380,000 clones, with roughly 91% appearing a single time and 0.9% to 1.5% taken by the ten largest. CDR1 is SGHTA and CDR2 is FQGNSA in the germline V gene. Trimming pared 0 bases from V and 2 bases from J, leaving 9 bases between. The CDR3 consists of 15 residues. This entry comes from a study of blood T cell repertoires in COVID-19. Background on the study: Sources were T cells, B-cell-depleted T cells, or PBMCs; the material itself was cDNA or gDNA.

Cohorts were determined from participant-reported clinical history. Either two negative PCRs, clearance, or symptom resolution qualified Cohort 3 donors as recovered. The rearrangement uses TRBV7-2 and TRBJ2-3, with a weak D call TRBD1 (6 bases). Source material: PBMCs or T cells enriched from blood (not recorded which). The TCR originated in a woman aged 18-29 years who had recovered from COVID-19. DNA for the CDR3: TGTGCCAGCAGCTTAGCAGGGGGAACCACAGATACGCAGTATTTT. Translated, it gives CASSLAGGTTDTQYF.